These 15 T cell receptor beta chains were all obtained from the same sample, sequenced in a study of Graves' ophthalmopathy and Graves' hyperthyroidism. Amplified TCR beta CDR3 regions were obtained using RNA transcripts as template. RT-PCR was first run with HTBI primers, then multiplex PCR in a second round. TCRdb reanalysed the multiplex PCR reads using MiXCR and keeps one entry per CDR3 protein. The table shows over a million distinct CDR3 sequences, with less than 45% occurring only once. Sequencing was carried out using peripheral blood or thyroid tissue (not recorded which). These receptors were obtained from an adult man with Graves' hyperthyroidism.

The V and J genes are TRBV24-1 and TRBJ2-5, with a possible D match to TRBD1 (5 bases). Germline CDR1 is KGHDR and CDR2 is SFDVKD. Trimming left V 2 bases short and J 1 base short, with 13 bases between. The CDR3 covers 16 residues. The CDR3 spells CATSDSKGQGQETQYF. CDR3 DNA: TGTGCCACCAGTGATTCCAAGGGTCAGGGCCAAGAGACCCAGTACTTC.

The chain joins TRBV29-1 to TRBJ2-7; 7 bases fit TRBD2. The V and J ends lost 8 bases and 0 bases, in that order; junction bases with no gene match: 4. Germline CDR1 reads SQVTM; CDR2 reads ANQGSEA. The CDR3 runs to 12 residues. CDR3 in amino acids: CSSRDYSYEQYF. Written as DNA, the CDR3 is TGCAGCAGCCGGGACTACTCCTACGAGCAGTACTTC.

This chain connects TRBV7-9 to TRBJ1-2; perhaps TRBD1 as D (5 bases). V shed 1 base and J shed 4 bases, with 19 bases lying between them. CDR3 length equals 17 residues. Looked up from germline, CDR1 is SEHNR and CDR2 is FQNEAQ (reference sequence). This CDR3 reads CASSLDRRNAILYGYTF. DNA for the CDR3: TGTGCCAGCAGCTTAGACAGGAGGAACGCTATCCTCTATGGCTACACCTTC.

This clonotype was counted at least ten times. The V gene is TRBV5-1, the J gene TRBJ1-6; D is unresolved. This CDR3 contains 15 residues. V lost 0 bases and J lost 9, with 13 bases in between. Germline CDR1 and CDR2: SGHRS and YFSETQ. This CDR3 is CASSLAAAGFSPLHF. The CDR3 DNA reads as TGCGCCAGCAGCTTGGCGGCGGCGGGGTTTTCACCCCTCCACTTT.

CDR3 residues: CASSLKSPQETQYF. The DNA for the CDR3 is TGTGCCAGCAGCTTGAAATCCCCCCAAGAGACCCAGTACTTC. This sequence joins TRBV5-4 and TRBJ2-5; D unresolved. Germline CDR1 reads SGHNT; CDR2 reads YYREEE (reference sequence). Between the trimmed V and J ends, which lost 1 base and 1 base, there was a span of 8 bases. The CDR3 covers 14 residues.

A note on this clonotype: Germline and junction disagree at one end, which may indicate a read error. The rearrangement links TRBV30 to TRBJ2-5, with 7 bases identical to TRBD1. CDR1 GTSNPN and CDR2 SVGIG come from the germline V gene (reference sequence). The CDR3 contains 15 residues. CDR3: CAWSIMGTAQETQCF. Written as DNA, the CDR3 is TGTGCCTGGAGTATAATGGGGACAGCCCAAGAGACCCAGTGCTTC. The full variable domain, in which reference TRBV30 and TRBJ2-5 provide the parts outside the CDR3, is SQTIHQWPATLVQPVGSPLSLECTVEGTSNPNLYWYRQAAGRGLQLLFYSVGIGQISSEVPQNLSASRPQDRQFILSSKKLLLSDSGFYLCAWSIMGTAQETQCFGPGTRLLVL.

This clonotype showed up many times. The genes are TRBV25-1 and TRBJ1-1; D ambiguous. Germline V gives CDR1 MGHDK, CDR2 SYGVNS. V was cut by 3 bases and J by 4 bases, with 9 bases left in between. The CDR3 has 13 amino acids. The CDR3 region has the DNA TGTGCCAGCAGTGACTCTTGGGGCACTGAAGCTTTCTTT. Protein sequence: CASSDSWGTEAFF. The full variable domain, in which reference TRBV25-1 and TRBJ1-1 provide the parts outside the CDR3, is EADIYQTPRYLVIGTGKKITLECSQTMGHDKMYWYQQDPGMELHLIHYSYGVNSTEKGDLSSESTVSRIRTEHFPLTLESARPSHTSQYLCASSDSWGTEAFFGQGTRLTVV.

The chain has TRBV12-5 and TRBJ1-5, with D tentatively TRBD1 (5 bases). CDR1 is LGHNT, CDR2 FRNRAP, per germline. V gave up 1 base and J gave up 5 bases, with 12 bases separating them. This CDR3 has 15 residues. This CDR3 reads CASGLDRSSHQPQHF. CDR3 bases: TGTGCTAGTGGTTTGGACAGGTCGAGTCATCAGCCCCAGCATTTT.

This clonotype appeared a few times. The chain recombines TRBV12-3 or TRBV12-4 with TRBJ2-7, with TRBD2 matching over 11 bases. The V segment lost 2 bases and the J segment 0 bases; nucleotides outside the gene matches: 6. CDR3 size: 17 residues. The CDR3 region is CASSLPGLADGSYEQYF. CDR3 in DNA: TGTGCCAGCAGTTTACCGGGACTAGCGGACGGCTCCTACGAGCAGTACTTC.

This sequence joins TRBV7-2 and TRBJ2-7; TRBD2 matches at 10 bases. Germline values: CDR1 SGHTA, CDR2 FQGNSA. V gave up 3 bases and J gave up 4 bases; unmatched junction bases: 6. The CDR3 consists of 15 residues. The CDR3 region has the DNA TGTGCCAGCAGCTTGGCTAGCGGGGGCCGATACGAGCAGTACTTC. Its protein product is CASSLASGGRYEQYF. The whole variable domain, filled in from reference TRBV7-2 and TRBJ2-7, reads GAGVSQSPSNKVTEKGKDVELRCDPISGHTALYWYRQSLGQGLEFLIYFQGNSAPDKSGLPSDRFSAERTGGSVSTLTIQRTQQEDSAVYLCASSLASGGRYEQYFGPGTRLTVT.

V usage is TRBV7-9 and J usage is TRBJ1-6; no reliable D call. The V end lost 4 bases, the J end lost 10 bases, and 14 bases lay between the germline ends. Germline CDR1 reads SEHNR; CDR2 reads FQNEAQ (reference sequence). The CDR3 is 14 amino acids. The CDR3 coding sequence is TGTGCCAGCAGCTCGAGCCATACCCGGTCACCCCTCCACTTT. Protein product: CASSSSHTRSPLHF. The whole variable domain, remainder taken from reference TRBV7-9 and TRBJ1-6, is DTGVSQNPRHKITKRGQNVTFRCDPISEHNRLYWYRQTLGQGPEFLTYFQNEAQLEKSRLLSDRFSAERPKGSFSTLEIQRTEQGDSAMYLCASSSSHTRSPLHFGNGTRLTVT.

In this sample, this clonotype turned up many times. The rearrangement joins TRBV20-1 to TRBJ2-5, with D perhaps assigned TRBD1 or TRBD2 (5 bases each). The V end was cut by 7 bases, the J end by 5 bases, with 14 bases between. Germline V gene data show CDR1 as DFQATT and CDR2 as SNEGSKA (reference sequence). The CDR3 contains 12 residues. In nucleotides, the CDR3 is TGCAGTGGGCAGGGACGAGGGGAGACCCAGTACTTC. Residues: CSGQGRGETQYF.

The rearrangement links TRBV20-1 to TRBJ2-2, with D perhaps matching TRBD2 (6 bases). The V and J ends lost 5 bases and 1 base respectively, with 11 bases between them. The CDR3 totals 14 residues. Germline CDR1 is DFQATT and CDR2 is SNEGSKA (reference sequence). CDR3 protein: CSAGGTGNTGELFF. The CDR3 bases are TGCAGTGCTGGGGGGACGGGGAACACCGGGGAGCTGTTTTTT.

This clonotype was counted many times. The chain combines TRBV12-3 or TRBV12-4 with TRBJ1-5; TRBD1 is a possible D gene (6 bases). Trimming shortened V by 5 bases and J by 3 bases, and 8 bases separated the two germline ends. There are 13 residues in the CDR3. The DNA for the CDR3 is TGTGCCAGCAGTGACAGGTCCAATCAGCCCCAGCATTTT. Its protein product is CASSDRSNQPQHF.

The chain joins TRBV27 to TRBJ2-5; no definite D call. Trimming cost V 7 bases and J 2 bases, with 17 bases left between them. This CDR3 has 15 amino acids. Germline CDR1 and CDR2: MNHEY and SMNVEV (reference sequence). The CDR3 DNA follows: TGTGCCAGCAAGTGGAGCCAAACCCCTCAAGAGACCCAGTACTTC. Translated, it gives CASKWSQTPQETQYF.